This entry describes one T cell receptor beta chain. This clone has a handful of counts. Its antigen is still unknown. It has no much larger one-base neighbor in the sample; base qualities were not kept. This sample is drawn from a study of CD8+ T cells in alopecia areata listed by TCRdb under 2018. Regarding the research as a whole: The treated patients, all with moderate-to-severe alopecia areata, were enrolled in an open-label pilot trial of oral tofacitinib given at 5 to 10 mg twice daily. Patients received tofacitinib for 6 to 18 months and were then followed off drug for 6 months to check for delayed response and recurrence. The SALT score, which quantifies the percentage of affected scalp surface area, was used to measure disease severity in treated patients. To study T cell clonal expansion in alopecia areata, the researchers applied high-throughput TCRbeta sequencing to both the C3H/HeJ mouse model and human patients. In humans, TCRbeta sequencing was performed on scalp tissue and on sorted CD4+ and CD8+ peripheral blood T cells from healthy controls and from patients with patchy or totalis/universalis alopecia areata. Patients on tofacitinib were biopsied at baseline and after 4 and 24 weeks of treatment, and several of the patients also had a later scalp biopsy. Scalp clonality was compared among normal scalp (n=4), patchy alopecia areata scalp (n=8), and alopecia totalis/universalis scalp (n=8). The RNA source kit depended on sample type: the PAXgene miRNA kit for fixed scalp, the miRNeasy kit for PBMCs, and the RNeasy kit for mouse skin. TCRbeta CDR3 regions were amplified by immunoSEQ multiplex PCR with 35 Vbeta forward and 13 Jbeta reverse primers. The paper as a whole reports these results and caveats: Higher clonality and more expanded CD8+ clones were observed in lesional scalp than in normal scalp, particularly in alopecia totalis/universalis, a finding suggestive of antigenic drive. Tofacitinib significantly decreased scalp clonality and the number of expanded CD8+ clones among the top 100 scalp clones. Because the treated cohort was small and had only one nonresponder, larger studies are needed to examine links between baseline CD8+ expansion and response. Unlike mouse skin, where gammadelta T cells dominate, normal human skin contains resident alphabeta T cells that get sequenced too, which complicates analysis of the scalp TCR repertoire. During tofacitinib treatment, many expanded lesional clones remained in scalp and blood, and this persistence may partly explain relapse after treatment is stopped. Shared TCR sequences between patients were less evident than in mice, which may be partly attributable to HLA diversity in the patient population.

Libraries were prepared through the immunoSEQ multiplex PCR assay. RNA was extracted from all samples and reverse transcribed into cDNA as template for TCR sequencing. First-strand cDNA was synthesized using SuperScript III with a 2:1 mix of oligo-dT and random hexamers. A synthetic immune receptor repertoire was used to assess amplification bias, and residual bias was removed computationally. The authors processed their data as follows. After raw reads were preprocessed to remove errors, the CDR3 was defined following IMGT conventions as running from the conserved cysteine to phenylalanine. To get clonality, Shannon entropy was normalized by log2 of the number of productive unique TCRs and the result was subtracted from 1. Scalp TCRbeta sequences were cross-referenced with sorted blood CD4 and CD8 repertoires so that the CD4 or CD8 identity of scalp clones could be inferred. Not all clones reach the TCRdb copy of this immuneACCESS table, which keeps in-frame sequences only. Checked studies attribute under half of the gap to unresolved V genes and leave the rest unexplained. The D gene and trimming were derived from the DNA, and the V and J assignments and clone size from that table. This sample lists some 190,000 clones; 51% were detected once. The top ten hold over 9% of the sample.

Inclusive of the bounding cysteine and phenylalanine, the CDR3 is 13 residues long. The only DNA kept is the CDR3, 39 bases in frame from the first base. CDR1 GTSNPN and CDR2 SVGIG are derived from the germline V gene (reference sequence). Trimming at the junction amounts to 3 bases on V and 7 bases on J, and the germline ends lie 16 bases apart. This specimen's treatment or condition label, interpreted: oral pan-JAK inhibitor, 5-10 mg twice daily. Lesional scalp punch biopsies and peripheral blood were collected from alopecia areata patients. PBMCs were isolated by density centrifugation and stained for CD3, CD4 and CD8, and CD4+ and CD8+ T cells were sorted on a FACSAria.

This chain is built from TRBV30 and TRBJ2-7; no D gene call is confident. Sequences were derived from CD8+ T cells sorted from blood, sampled at week 52, from a patient treated with tofacitinib. This sequence originates from a human donor with alopecia areata. In nucleotides, the sequence is TGTGCCTGGAGCACCGGCCATGTGCGGGAGCAGTACTTC. Translated, it gives CAWSTGHVREQYF.